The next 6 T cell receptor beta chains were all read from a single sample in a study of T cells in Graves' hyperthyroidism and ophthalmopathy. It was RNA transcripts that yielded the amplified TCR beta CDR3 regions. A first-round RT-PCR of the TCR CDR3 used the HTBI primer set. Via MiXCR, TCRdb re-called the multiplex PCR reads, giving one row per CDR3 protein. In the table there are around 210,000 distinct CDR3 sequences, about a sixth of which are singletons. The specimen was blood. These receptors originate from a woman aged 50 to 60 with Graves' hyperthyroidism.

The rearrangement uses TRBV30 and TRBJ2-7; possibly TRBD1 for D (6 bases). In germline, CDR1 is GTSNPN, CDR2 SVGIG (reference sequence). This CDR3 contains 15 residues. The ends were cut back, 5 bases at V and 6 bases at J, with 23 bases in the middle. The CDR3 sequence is CAWGLKRTDPTEQYF. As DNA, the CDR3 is TGTGCCTGGGGGCTAAAGCGGACAGACCCTACCGAGCAGTACTTC.

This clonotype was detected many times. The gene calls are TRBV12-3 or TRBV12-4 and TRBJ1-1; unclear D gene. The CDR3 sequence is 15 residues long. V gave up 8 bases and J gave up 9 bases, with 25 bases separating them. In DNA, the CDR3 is TGTGCCAGCGCCCCAGAAACAGCTTACCTAGGGCAAGCTTTCTTT. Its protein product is CASAPETAYLGQAFF.

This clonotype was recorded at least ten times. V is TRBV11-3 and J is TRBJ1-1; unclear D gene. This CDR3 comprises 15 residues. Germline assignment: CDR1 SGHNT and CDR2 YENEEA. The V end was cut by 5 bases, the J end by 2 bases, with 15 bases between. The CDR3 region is CASSPPGTVNTEAFF. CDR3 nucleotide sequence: TGTGCCAGCAGCCCACCTGGAACAGTTAACACTGAAGCTTTCTTT.

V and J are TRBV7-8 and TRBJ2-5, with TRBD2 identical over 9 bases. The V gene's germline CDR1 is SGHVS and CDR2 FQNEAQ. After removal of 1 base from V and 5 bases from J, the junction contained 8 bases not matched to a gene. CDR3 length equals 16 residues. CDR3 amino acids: CASSLEASGKGETQYF. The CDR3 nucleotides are TGTGCCAGCAGCTTAGAAGCTAGCGGGAAGGGGGAGACCCAGTACTTC.

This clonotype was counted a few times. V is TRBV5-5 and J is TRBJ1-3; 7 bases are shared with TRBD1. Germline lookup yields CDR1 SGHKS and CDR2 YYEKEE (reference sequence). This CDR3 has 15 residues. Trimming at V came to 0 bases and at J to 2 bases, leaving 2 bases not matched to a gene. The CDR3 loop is CASSLDRGTGNTIYF. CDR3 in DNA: TGTGCCAGCAGCTTGGACAGGGGAACTGGAAACACCATATATTTT.

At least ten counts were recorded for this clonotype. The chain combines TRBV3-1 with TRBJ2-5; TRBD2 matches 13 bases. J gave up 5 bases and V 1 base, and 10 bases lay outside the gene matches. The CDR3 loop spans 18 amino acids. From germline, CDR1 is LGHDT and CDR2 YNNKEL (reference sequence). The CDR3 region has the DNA TGTGCCAGCAGCCAAGGTGGGACTAGCGGGATGGTGGGGGAGACCCAGTACTTC. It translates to CASSQGGTSGMVGETQYF.